This T cell receptor beta chain was recorded in a study of CD8+CD57+ T cells in acquired aplastic anemia. This clonotype appeared many times. Its target is unknown. Profiling that covered TCR beta VDJ and CDR3 relied on genomic DNA as its template. TCRdb reprocessed the reads via MiXCR and lists one record per CDR3 protein. Altogether around 170,000 distinct CDR3 sequences are present, under 55% being singletons, with the ten largest covering around 9.7%. The CDR3 has 13 amino acids. Germline values: CDR1 MNHEY, CDR2 SMNVEV (reference sequence). The germline V and J ends were trimmed by 5 bases and 7 bases, with 9 bases remaining between them. Whole-study findings and limits: Between patients and controls, approximately 29 CD8+ CDR3 sequences were found in common. No significant patient-versus-control difference appeared in CD8+ Simpson's diversity.

The patients chosen for sequencing had shown expansion of CD8+CD57+ cells (detected by flow cytometry). No therapy had been given to the patients at the time of blood sampling. What was sequenced was sorted CD4+, CD8+, or CD8+CD57+ T cells (not recorded which) from PBMCs. The chain is built from TRBV27 and TRBJ1-6; D is unresolved. The TCR sequence derives from a human donor with aplastic anemia. The CDR3, as DNA: TGTGCCAGCAGTGGTTACAGCAATTCACCCCTCCACTTT. It yields the protein CASSGYSNSPLHF.